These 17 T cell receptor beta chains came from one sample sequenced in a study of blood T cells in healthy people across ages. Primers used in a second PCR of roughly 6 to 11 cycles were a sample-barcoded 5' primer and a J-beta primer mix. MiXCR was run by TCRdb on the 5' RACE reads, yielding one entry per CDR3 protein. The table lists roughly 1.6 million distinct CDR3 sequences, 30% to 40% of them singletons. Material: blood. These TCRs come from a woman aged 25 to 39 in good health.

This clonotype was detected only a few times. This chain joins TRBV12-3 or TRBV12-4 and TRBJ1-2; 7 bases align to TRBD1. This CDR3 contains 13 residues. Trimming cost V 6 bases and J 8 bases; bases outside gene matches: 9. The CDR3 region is CASRSDRVGGYTF. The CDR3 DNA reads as TGTGCCAGCAGATCTGACAGGGTTGGAGGCTACACCTTC.

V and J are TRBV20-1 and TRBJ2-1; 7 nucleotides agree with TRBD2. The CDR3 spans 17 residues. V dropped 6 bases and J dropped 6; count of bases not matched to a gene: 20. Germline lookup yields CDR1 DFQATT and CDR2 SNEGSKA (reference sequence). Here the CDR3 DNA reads TGCAGTGCCCAATCCTGGGGAACAGCGGGGCACCTCAATGAGCAGTTCTTC. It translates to CSAQSWGTAGHLNEQFF.

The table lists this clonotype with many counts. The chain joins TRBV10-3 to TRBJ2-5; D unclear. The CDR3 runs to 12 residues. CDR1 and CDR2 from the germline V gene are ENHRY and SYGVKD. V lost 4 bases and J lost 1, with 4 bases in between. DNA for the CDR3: TGTGCCATCAGTGGACCCCAAGAGACCCAGTACTTC. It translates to CAISGPQETQYF.

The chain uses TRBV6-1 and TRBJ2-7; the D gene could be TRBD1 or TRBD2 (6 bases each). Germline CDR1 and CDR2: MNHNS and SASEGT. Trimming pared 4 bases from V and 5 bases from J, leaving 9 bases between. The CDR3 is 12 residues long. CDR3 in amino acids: CASSVGGHEQYF. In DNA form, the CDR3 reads TGTGCCAGCAGTGTGGGGGGCCACGAGCAGTACTTC.

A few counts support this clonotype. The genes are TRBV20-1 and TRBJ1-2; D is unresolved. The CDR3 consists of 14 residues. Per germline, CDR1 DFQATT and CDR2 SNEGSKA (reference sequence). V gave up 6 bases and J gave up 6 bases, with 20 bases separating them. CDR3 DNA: TGCAGTGCCACGACGAAGCCGGGCGTGGATGGCTACACCTTC. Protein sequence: CSATTKPGVDGYTF.

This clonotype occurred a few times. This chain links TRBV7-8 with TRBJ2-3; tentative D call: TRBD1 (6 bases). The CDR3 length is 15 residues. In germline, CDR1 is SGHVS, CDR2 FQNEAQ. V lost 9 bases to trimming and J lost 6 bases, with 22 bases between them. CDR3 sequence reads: CASATGQSTFDTQYF. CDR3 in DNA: TGTGCCAGTGCCACCGGACAGTCCACCTTTGATACGCAGTATTTT.

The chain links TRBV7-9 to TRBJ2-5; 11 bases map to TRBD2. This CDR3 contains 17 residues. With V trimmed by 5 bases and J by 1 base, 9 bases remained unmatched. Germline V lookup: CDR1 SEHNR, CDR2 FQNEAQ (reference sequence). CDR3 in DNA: TGTGCCAGCAGCCTACAGCCGGGACTAGCGGTCCAAGAGACCCAGTACTTC. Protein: CASSLQPGLAVQETQYF.

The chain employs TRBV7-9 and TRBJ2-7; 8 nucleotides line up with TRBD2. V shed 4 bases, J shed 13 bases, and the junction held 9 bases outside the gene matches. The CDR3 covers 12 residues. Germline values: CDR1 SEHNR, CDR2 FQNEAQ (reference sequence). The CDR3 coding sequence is TGTGCCAGCAGCTACGGCGGGGGGCAGGTCTACTTC. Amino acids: CASSYGGGQVYF.

CDR3 nucleotides: TGTGCCAGCAGTTTCGCAGGGAGTTCGAGCGGCTACACCTTC. Protein: CASSFAGSSSGYTF. The V gene is TRBV12-3 or TRBV12-4, the J gene TRBJ1-2; D is perhaps TRBD1 (5 bases). Trimming pared 3 bases from V and 8 bases from J, leaving 16 bases between. The CDR3 covers 14 residues.

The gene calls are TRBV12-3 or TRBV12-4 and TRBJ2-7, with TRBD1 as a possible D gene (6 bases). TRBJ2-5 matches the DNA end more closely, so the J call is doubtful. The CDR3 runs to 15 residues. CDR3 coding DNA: TGTGCCAGCAGTCTGGGGGCAGGCCGAACGAAGACCCAGTACTTC. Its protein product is CASSLGAGRTKTQYF.

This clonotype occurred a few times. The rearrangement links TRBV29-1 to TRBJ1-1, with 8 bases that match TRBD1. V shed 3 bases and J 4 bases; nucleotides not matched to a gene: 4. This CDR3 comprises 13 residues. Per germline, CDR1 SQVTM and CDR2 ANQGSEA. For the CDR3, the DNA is TGCAGCGTTGAGGGACAGGCGGGCACTGAAGCTTTCTTT. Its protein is CSVEGQAGTEAFF.

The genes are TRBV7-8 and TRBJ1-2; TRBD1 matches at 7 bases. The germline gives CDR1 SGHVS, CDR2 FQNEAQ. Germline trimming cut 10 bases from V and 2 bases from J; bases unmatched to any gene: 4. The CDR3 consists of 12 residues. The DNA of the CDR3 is TGTGCCACCTTCAGGGGGAACTATGGCTACACCTTC. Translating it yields CATFRGNYGYTF.

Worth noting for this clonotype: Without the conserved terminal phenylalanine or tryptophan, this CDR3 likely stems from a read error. CDR3 bases: TGTGCCAGCAGTGAAGCCGTCGTGGCCCCCCTCCACTGT. It is translated as CASSEAVVAPLHC. V and J are TRBV6-1 and TRBJ1-6; D is ambiguous. Germline V gene data show CDR1 as MNHNS and CDR2 as SASEGT. The V gene lost 0 bases and the J gene lost 13 bases, with 10 bases spanning the gap. There are 13 residues in the CDR3.

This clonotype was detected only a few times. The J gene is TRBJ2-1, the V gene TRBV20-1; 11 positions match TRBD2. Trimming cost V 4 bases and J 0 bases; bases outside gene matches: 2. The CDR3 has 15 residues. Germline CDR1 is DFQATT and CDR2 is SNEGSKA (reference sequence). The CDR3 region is CSAISGGASYNEQFF. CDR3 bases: TGCAGTGCTATTAGCGGGGGGGCCTCCTACAATGAGCAGTTCTTC.

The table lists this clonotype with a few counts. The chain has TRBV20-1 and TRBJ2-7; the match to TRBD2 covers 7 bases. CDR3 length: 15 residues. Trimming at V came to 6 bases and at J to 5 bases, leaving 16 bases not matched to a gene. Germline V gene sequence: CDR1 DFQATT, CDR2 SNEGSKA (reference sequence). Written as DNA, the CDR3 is TGCAGTGCAGCCCTCCGGGGCGGGAGTAACGACGAGCAGTACTTC. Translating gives CSAALRGGSNDEQYF.

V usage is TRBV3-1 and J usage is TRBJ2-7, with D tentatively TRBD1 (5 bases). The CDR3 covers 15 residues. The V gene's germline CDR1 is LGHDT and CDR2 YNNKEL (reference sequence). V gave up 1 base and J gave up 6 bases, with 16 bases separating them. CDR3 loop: CASSQVGSGHFEQYF. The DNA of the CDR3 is TGTGCCAGCAGCCAAGTTGGGTCAGGGCACTTCGAGCAGTACTTC.

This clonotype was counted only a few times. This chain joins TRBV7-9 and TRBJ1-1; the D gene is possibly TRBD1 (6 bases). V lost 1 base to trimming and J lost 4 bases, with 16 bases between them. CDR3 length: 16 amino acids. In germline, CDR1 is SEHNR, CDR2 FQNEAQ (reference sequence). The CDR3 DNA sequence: TGTGCCAGCAGCTTAGGGCTTCGGACAGATAGCACTGAAGCTTTCTTT. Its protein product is CASSLGLRTDSTEAFF.